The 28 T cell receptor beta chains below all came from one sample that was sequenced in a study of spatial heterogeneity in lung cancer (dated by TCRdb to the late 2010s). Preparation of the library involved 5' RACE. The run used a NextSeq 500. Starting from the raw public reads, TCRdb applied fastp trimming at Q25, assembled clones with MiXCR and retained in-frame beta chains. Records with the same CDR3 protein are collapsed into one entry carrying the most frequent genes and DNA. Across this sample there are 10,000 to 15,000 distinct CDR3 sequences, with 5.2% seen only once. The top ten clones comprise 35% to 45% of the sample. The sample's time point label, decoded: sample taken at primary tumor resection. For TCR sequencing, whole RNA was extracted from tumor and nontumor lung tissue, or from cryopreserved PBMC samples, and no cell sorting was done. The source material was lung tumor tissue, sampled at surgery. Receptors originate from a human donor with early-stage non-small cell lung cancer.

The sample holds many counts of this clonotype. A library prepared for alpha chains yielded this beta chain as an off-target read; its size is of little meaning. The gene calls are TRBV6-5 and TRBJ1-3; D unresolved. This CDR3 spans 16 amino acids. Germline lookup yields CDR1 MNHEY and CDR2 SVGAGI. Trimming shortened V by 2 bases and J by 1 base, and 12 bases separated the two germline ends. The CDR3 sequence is CASSYSGMGSGNTIYF. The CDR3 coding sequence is TGTGCCAGCAGTTACAGTGGAATGGGGTCTGGAAACACCATATATTTT.

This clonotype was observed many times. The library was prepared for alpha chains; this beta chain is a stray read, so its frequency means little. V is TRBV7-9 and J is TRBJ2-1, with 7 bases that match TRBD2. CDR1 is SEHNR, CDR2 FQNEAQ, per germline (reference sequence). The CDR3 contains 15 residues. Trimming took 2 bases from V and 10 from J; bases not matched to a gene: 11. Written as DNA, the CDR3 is TGTGCCAGCAGCTTATCCTCTAGCGGACCTGGGGAGCAGTTCTTC. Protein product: CASSLSSSGPGEQFF. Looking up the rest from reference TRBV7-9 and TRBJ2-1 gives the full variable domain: DTGVSQNPRHKITKRGQNVTFRCDPISEHNRLYWYRQTLGQGPEFLTYFQNEAQLEKSRLLSDRFSAERPKGSFSTLEIQRTEQGDSAMYLCASSLSSSGPGEQFFGPGTRLTVL.

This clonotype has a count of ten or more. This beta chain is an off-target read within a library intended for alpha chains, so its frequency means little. This CDR3 reads CASSFQGAEGETQYF. The CDR3 DNA sequence: TGTGCCAGCAGCTTCCAGGGGGCAGAAGGAGAGACCCAGTACTTC. The chain employs TRBV7-3 and TRBJ2-5; 8 nucleotides match TRBD1. After removal of 3 bases from V and 4 bases from J, the junction contained 7 bases not matched to a gene. The CDR3 has 15 residues. Germline CDR1 SGHTA, CDR2 FQGTGA.

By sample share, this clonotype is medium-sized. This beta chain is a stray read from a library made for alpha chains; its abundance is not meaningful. CDR3 sequence (DNA): TGTGCCAGCAGCCGCGAAACGGGAGTCTATGGCTACACCTTC. Its translation is CASSRETGVYGYTF. The chain employs TRBV14 and TRBJ1-2; D remains unclear. The V gene lost 4 bases and the J gene lost 4 bases, with 13 bases spanning the gap. Germline CDR1 reads SGHDN; CDR2 reads FVKESK. The CDR3 length is 14 residues.

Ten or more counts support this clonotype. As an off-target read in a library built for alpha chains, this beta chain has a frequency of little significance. Here the CDR3 DNA reads TGCGCCAGCAGCTTGGATGCTAGCGGGAGAACCGGGGAGCTGTTTTTT. It codes for CASSLDASGRTGELFF. The chain recombines TRBV5-1 with TRBJ2-2; 10 bases align to TRBD2. This CDR3 is 16 amino acids long. Trimming at V came to 0 bases and at J to 5 bases, leaving 4 bases not matched to a gene. CDR1 SGHRS and CDR2 YFSETQ come from the germline V gene.

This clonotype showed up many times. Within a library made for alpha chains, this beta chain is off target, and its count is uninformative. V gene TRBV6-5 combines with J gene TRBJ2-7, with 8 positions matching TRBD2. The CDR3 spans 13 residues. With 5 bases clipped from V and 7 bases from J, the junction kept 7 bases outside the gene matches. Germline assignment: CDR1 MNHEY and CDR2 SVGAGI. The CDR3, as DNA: TGTGCCAGCAGTCGACGGGGGGGAAGGGAGCAGTACGTC. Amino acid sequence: CASSRRGGREQYV.

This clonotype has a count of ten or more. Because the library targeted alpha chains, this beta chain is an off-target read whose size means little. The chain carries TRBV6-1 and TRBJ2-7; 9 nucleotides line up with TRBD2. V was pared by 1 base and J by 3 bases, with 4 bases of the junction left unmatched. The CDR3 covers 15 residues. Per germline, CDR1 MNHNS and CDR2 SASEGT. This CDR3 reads CASSEGSSGNYEQYF. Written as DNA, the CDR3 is TGTGCCAGCAGTGAAGGGTCTAGCGGGAACTACGAGCAGTACTTC.

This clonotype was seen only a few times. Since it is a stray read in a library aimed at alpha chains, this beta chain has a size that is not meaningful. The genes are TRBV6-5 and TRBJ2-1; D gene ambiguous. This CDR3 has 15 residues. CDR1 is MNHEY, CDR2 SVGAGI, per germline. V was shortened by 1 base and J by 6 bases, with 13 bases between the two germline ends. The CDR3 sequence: CASSYYPGASNEQFF. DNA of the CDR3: TGTGCCAGCAGTTACTATCCCGGCGCGAGCAATGAGCAGTTCTTC.

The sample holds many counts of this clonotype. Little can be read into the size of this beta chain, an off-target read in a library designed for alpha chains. In DNA form, the CDR3 reads TGTGCCAGCAGCGTAGCTGCCGGGACAGCTAACTATGGCTACACCTTC. Its translation is CASSVAAGTANYGYTF. The chain uses TRBV9 and TRBJ1-2, with 7 bases aligning to TRBD1. V lost 0 bases and J lost 0; bases outside the gene matches: 5. CDR1 is SGDLS, CDR2 YYNGEE, per germline. There are 16 residues in the CDR3.

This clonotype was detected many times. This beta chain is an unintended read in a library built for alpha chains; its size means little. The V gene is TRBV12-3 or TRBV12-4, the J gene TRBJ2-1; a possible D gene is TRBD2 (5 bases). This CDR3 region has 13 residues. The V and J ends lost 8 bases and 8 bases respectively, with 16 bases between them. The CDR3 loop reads CASRTGPGDEQFF. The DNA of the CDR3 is TGTGCCAGCCGGACTGGGCCCGGGGATGAGCAGTTCTTC.

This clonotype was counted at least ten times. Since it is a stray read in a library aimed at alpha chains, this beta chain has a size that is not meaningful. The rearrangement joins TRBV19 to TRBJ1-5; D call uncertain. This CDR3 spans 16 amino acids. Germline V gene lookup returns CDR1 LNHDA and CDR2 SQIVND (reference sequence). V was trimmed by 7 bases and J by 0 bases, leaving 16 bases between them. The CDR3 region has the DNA TGTGCCAGTACCCTCGACGGCGTATATAGCAATCAGCCCCAGCATTTT. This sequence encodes CASTLDGVYSNQPQHF. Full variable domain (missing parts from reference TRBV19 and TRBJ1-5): DGGITQSPKYLFRKEGQNVTLSCEQNLNHDAMYWYRQDPGQGLRLIYYSQIVNDFQKGDIAEGYSVSREKKESFPLTVTSAQKNPTAFYLCASTLDGVYSNQPQHFGDGTRLSIL.

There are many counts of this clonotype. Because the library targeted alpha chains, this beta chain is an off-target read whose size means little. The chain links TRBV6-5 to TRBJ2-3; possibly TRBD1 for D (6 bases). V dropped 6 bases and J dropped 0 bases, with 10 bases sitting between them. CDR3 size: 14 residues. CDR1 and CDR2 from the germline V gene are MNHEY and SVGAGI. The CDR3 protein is CASSWGQSTDTQYF. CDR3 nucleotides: TGTGCCAGCAGCTGGGGGCAAAGCACAGATACGCAGTATTTT.

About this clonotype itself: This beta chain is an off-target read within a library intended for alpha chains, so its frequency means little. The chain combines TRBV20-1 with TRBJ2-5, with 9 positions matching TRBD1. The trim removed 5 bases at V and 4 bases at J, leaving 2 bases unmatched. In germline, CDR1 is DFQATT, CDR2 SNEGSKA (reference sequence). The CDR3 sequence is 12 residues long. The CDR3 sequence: CSAWDRVETQYF. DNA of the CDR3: TGCAGTGCTTGGGACAGGGTAGAGACCCAGTACTTC.

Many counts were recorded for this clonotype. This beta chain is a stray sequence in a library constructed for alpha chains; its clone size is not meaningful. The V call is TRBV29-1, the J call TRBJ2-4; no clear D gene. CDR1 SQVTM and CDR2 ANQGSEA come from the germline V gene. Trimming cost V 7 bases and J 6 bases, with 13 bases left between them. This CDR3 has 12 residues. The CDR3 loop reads CSAWIDLNIQYF. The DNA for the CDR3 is TGCAGCGCCTGGATAGACCTAAACATTCAGTACTTC.

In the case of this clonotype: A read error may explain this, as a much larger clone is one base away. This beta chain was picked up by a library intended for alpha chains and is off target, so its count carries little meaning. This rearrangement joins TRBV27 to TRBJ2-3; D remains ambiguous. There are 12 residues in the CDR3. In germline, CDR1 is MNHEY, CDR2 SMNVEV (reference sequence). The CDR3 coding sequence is TGTGCCAGCAGCCCGATGGCAGATGCGCAGTATTTT. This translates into CASSPMADAQYF.

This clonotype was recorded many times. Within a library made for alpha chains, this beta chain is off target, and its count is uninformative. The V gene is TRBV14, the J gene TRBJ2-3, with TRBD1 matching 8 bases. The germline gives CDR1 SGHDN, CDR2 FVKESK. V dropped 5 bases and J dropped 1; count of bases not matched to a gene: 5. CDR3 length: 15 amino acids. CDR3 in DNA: TGTGCCAGCAGCAAGACAGGGGTACGCACAGATACGCAGTATTTT. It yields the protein CASSKTGVRTDTQYF.

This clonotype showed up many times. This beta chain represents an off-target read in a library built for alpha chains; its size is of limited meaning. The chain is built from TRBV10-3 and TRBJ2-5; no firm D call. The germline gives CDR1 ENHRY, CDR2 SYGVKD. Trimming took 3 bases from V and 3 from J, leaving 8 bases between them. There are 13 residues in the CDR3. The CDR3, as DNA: TGTGCCATCAGTGATTTGGCAGAAGAGACCCAGTACTTC. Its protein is CAISDLAEETQYF.

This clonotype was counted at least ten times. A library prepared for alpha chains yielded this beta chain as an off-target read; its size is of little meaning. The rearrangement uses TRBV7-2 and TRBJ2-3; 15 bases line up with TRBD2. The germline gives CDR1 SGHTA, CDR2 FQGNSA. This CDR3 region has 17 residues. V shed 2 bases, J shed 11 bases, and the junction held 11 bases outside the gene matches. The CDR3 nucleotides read TGTGCCAGCAGCTTACCCGGACTAGCGGGGGGGCCAGGCAAGCAGTATTTT. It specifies CASSLPGLAGGPGKQYF.

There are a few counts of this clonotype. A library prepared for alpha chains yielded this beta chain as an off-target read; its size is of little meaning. The CDR3 bases are TGCGCCAGCAGCTGGGGGTCTAGCGGGAATCAGCCCCAGCATTTT. Translation gives CASSWGSSGNQPQHF. The gene calls are TRBV5-1 and TRBJ1-5; weak D call: TRBD1 (5 bases). Per germline, CDR1 SGHRS and CDR2 YFSETQ. CDR3 size: 15 residues. Between the trimmed V and J ends, which lost 3 bases and 4 bases, there was a span of 14 bases.

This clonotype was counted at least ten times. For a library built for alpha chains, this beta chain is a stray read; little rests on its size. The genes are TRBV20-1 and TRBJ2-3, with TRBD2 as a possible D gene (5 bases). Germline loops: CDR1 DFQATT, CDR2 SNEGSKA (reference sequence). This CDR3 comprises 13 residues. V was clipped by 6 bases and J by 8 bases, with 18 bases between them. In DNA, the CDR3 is TGCAGTGCCTCGAGGCTAGCTCAAACTACGCAGTATTTT. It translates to CSASRLAQTTQYF.

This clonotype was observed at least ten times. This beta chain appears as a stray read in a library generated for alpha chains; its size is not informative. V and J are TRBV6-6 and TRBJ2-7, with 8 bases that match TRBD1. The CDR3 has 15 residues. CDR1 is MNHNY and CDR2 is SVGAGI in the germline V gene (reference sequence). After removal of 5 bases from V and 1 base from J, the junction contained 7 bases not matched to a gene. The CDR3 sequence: CASSKWDRPSYEQYF. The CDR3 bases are TGTGCCAGCAGTAAATGGGACAGGCCGTCCTACGAGCAGTACTTC.

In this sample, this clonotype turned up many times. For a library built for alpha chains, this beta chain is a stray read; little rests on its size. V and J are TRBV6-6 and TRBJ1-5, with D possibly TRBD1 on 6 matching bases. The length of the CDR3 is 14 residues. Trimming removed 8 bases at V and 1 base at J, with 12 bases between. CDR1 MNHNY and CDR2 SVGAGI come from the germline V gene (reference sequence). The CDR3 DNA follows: TGTGCCAGCTTCGAGGGGGGGAGCAATCAGCCCCAGCATTTT. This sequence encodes CASFEGGSNQPQHF.

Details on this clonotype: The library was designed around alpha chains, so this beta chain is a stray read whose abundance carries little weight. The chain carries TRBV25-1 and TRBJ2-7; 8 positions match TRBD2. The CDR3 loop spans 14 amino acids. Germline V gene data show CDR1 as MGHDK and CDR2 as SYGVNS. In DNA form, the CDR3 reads TGTGCCAGCAGCGAATCCGGGACTAGGGGCGAGCAGTACGTC. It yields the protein CASSESGTRGEQYV.

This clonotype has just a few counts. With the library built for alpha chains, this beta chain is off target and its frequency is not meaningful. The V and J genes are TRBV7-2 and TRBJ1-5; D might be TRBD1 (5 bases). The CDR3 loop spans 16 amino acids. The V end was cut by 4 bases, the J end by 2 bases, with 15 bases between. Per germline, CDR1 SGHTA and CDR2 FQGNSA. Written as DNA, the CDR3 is TGTGCCAGCAGCTCTGAAGGCGGGGCGGGCAATCAGCCCCAGCATTTT. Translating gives CASSSEGGAGNQPQHF.

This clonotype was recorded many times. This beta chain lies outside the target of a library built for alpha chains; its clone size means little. The CDR3 region is CSVESGLETQYF. In DNA, the CDR3 is TGCAGCGTTGAATCAGGGCTAGAGACCCAGTACTTC. V is TRBV29-1 and J is TRBJ2-5, with a tentative D call TRBD1 (5 bases). CDR1 is SQVTM and CDR2 is ANQGSEA in the germline V gene. The CDR3 is 12 residues long. V was clipped by 2 bases and J by 4 bases, with 8 bases between them.

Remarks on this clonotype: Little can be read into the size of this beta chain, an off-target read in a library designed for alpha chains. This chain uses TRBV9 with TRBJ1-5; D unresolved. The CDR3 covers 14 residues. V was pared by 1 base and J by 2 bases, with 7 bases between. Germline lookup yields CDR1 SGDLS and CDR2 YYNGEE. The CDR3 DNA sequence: TGTGCCAGCAGCGTACAGCCGGGCAATCAGCCCCAGCATTTT. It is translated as CASSVQPGNQPQHF.

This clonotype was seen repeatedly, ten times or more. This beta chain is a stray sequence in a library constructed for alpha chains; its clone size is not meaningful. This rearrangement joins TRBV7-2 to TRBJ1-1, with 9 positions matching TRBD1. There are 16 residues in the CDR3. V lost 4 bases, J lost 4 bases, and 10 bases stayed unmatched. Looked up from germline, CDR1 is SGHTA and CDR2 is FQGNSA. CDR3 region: CASSSPWTGVSTEAFF. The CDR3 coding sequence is TGTGCCAGCAGCTCCCCCTGGACAGGGGTGAGCACTGAAGCTTTCTTT.

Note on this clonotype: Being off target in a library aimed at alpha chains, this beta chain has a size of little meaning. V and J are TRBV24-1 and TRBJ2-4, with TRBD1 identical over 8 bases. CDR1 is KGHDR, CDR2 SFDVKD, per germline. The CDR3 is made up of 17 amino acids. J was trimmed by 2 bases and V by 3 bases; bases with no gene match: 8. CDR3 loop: CATSDKGQGEPKNIQYF. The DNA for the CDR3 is TGTGCCACCAGTGATAAAGGACAGGGAGAACCCAAAAACATTCAGTACTTC.